Sequencing of this T cell receptor beta chain was carried out in a study of OX40 agonist ivuxolimab in advanced cancers. The CDR3 covers 15 residues. Trimming took off 2 bases at V and 4 bases at J, with 14 bases between the two ends. Germline CDR1 LNHDA, CDR2 SQIVND (reference sequence). Using immunoSEQ multiplex PCR, the repertoire was profiled, and TCRdb retains in-frame clones only, with some absent. The repertoire holds 50,000 to 75,000 clones, with about nine tenths as singletons. The chain couples TRBV19 to TRBJ2-5; D is perhaps TRBD1 (7 bases). The sequencing here drew on CD4+ or CD8+ T cells sorted from blood, taken in a trial of the OX40 agonist ivuxolimab. The sequence came from an adult with an advanced solid tumor such as melanoma, head and neck, liver or kidney cancer. The CDR3 loop reads CASSITPGGRETQYF. DNA of the CDR3: TGTGCCAGTAGTATAACCCCAGGGGGGAGAGAGACCCAGTACTTC.